The next 5 T cell receptor beta chains were all read from a single sample in a study of CD8+ T cells in alopecia areata (dated by TCRdb to the late 2010s). The sample's treatment or condition label, in plain terms: oral pan-JAK inhibitor, 5-10 mg twice daily. Libraries came from the immunoSEQ multiplex PCR assay. RNA was extracted from all samples and reverse transcribed into cDNA, which served as template for TCR sequencing. Entries here come from immuneACCESS through TCRdb and include only in-frame sequences with V and J called. Some clones fail to appear in such tables; in the studies checked, an unresolved V gene covers under half of the shortfall, and the cause of the remainder is unknown. The sample table records approximately 180,000 clones; 58% of these occur just once. Jointly, the top ten make up 15% to 20% of the sample. Here the sequenced sample was CD4+ T cells sorted from blood, taken between weeks 55 and 65, from a patient treated with tofacitinib. The source of these receptors is a human donor with alopecia areata.

This clone was observed a few times. The chain carries TRBV11-2 and TRBJ1-6; no clear D gene. Trimming left V 5 bases short and J 6 bases short, with 8 bases between. The germline gives CDR1 SGHAT, CDR2 FQNNGV. The CDR3 runs 13 residues. CDR3 residues: CASSQASNSPLHF. Written as DNA, the CDR3 is TGTGCCAGCAGCCAAGCCTCTAATTCACCCCTCCACTTT.

This clone was observed a few times. V gene TRBV5-4 combines with J gene TRBJ2-2; D may correspond to TRBD1 or TRBD2 (6 bases each). Germline lookup yields CDR1 SGHNT and CDR2 YYREEE (reference sequence). There are 15 residues in the CDR3. Trimming removed 4 bases from V and 1 base from J, with 11 bases in between. The CDR3 bases are TGTGCCAGCAGCGTCGGGGGCATGAACACCGGGGAGCTGTTTTTT. Translation: CASSVGGMNTGELFF.

This clone was recorded a few times. The chain carries TRBV30 and TRBJ1-6; D gene unclear. The CDR3 has 11 residues. Germline V gives CDR1 GTSNPN, CDR2 SVGIG (reference sequence). Trimming pared 3 bases from V and 7 bases from J, leaving 4 bases between. CDR3: CAWRLNSPLHF. For the CDR3, the DNA is TGTGCCTGGAGGTTAAATTCACCCCTCCACTTT. The variable domain in full, with the rest retrieved from reference TRBV30 and TRBJ1-6, is SQTIHQWPATLVQPVGSPLSLECTVEGTSNPNLYWYRQAAGRGLQLLFYSVGIGQISSEVPQNLSASRPQDRQFILSSKKLLLSDSGFYLCAWRLNSPLHFGNGTRLTVT.

The rearrangement joins TRBV14 to TRBJ2-2; no firm D call. V lost 1 base and J 6 bases, leaving 9 bases between the germline ends. Germline V gene sequence: CDR1 SGHDN, CDR2 FVKESK. The CDR3 has 14 residues. The CDR3 region is CASSQVSKAGELFF. The CDR3 nucleotides read TGTGCCAGCAGCCAAGTTAGTAAGGCCGGGGAGCTGTTTTTT.

The V gene is TRBV30, the J gene TRBJ1-5; D gene uncertain. CDR1 and CDR2 from the germline V gene are GTSNPN and SVGIG (reference sequence). V lost 0 bases and J lost 4, with 10 bases in between. This CDR3 has 14 residues. CDR3 sequence: CAWSVAGANQPQHF. The CDR3 DNA is TGTGCCTGGAGTGTTGCAGGTGCAAATCAGCCCCAGCATTTT. Complete variable domain (other parts from reference TRBV30 and TRBJ1-5): SQTIHQWPATLVQPVGSPLSLECTVEGTSNPNLYWYRQAAGRGLQLLFYSVGIGQISSEVPQNLSASRPQDRQFILSSKKLLLSDSGFYLCAWSVAGANQPQHFGDGTRLSIL.